A single sample gave rise to the 5 T cell receptor beta chains below, sequenced in a study of blood T cell repertoires in COVID-19. Produced via immunoSEQ multiplex PCR; TCRdb's table is partial and in-frame only. Here the sample spans about 110,000 clones, approximately 92% being singletons. Material for sequencing was peripheral blood. These receptors all come from a woman of 80 years or more with acute or convalescent COVID-19.

CDR3 DNA: TGTGCCAGCAGTTTCAGGGACAGAGGCTATAGCAATCAGCCCCAGCATTTT. This translates into CASSFRDRGYSNQPQHF. The genes are TRBV28 and TRBJ1-5; TRBD1 matches at 7 bases. V was pared by 3 bases and J by 0 bases, with 8 bases of the junction left unmatched. Germline-derived CDR1 and CDR2 are MDHEN and SYDVKM. The CDR3 is 17 amino acids.

The chain combines TRBV6-2 or TRBV6-3 with TRBJ1-5; maybe TRBD1 (6 bases). Germline V gives CDR1 MNHEY, CDR2 SVGEGT. Trimming left V 2 bases short and J 5 bases short, with 16 bases between. This CDR3 contains 16 residues. DNA for the CDR3: TGTGCCAGCAGTTACGGTGGAGGGGGGGGTCATCAGCCCCAGCATTTT. Amino acids: CASSYGGGGGHQPQHF.

The chain employs TRBV7-9 and TRBJ1-2; D remains ambiguous. From germline, CDR1 is SEHNR and CDR2 FQNEAQ (reference sequence). The CDR3 loop spans 16 amino acids. Trimming removed 5 bases from V and 1 base from J, with 17 bases in between. The CDR3 reads CASSRSAVEGNYGYTF. CDR3 DNA sequence: TGTGCCAGCAGCCGAAGTGCGGTTGAGGGTAACTATGGCTACACCTTC. The complete variable domain, with remaining parts taken from reference TRBV7-9 and TRBJ1-2, reads DTGVSQNPRHKITKRGQNVTFRCDPISEHNRLYWYRQTLGQGPEFLTYFQNEAQLEKSRLLSDRFSAERPKGSFSTLEIQRTEQGDSAMYLCASSRSAVEGNYGYTFGSGTRLTVV.

V and J are TRBV2 and TRBJ1-2; 9 bases line up with TRBD1. V was pared by 4 bases and J by 7 bases, with 1 base of the junction left unmatched. Per germline, CDR1 SNHLY and CDR2 FYNNEI. The CDR3 contains 12 residues. CDR3 DNA sequence: TGTGCCAGCAGTGCGACAGGGGGTGGCTACACCTTC. This codes for CASSATGGGYTF.

The table lists this clone with a few counts. The chain couples TRBV7-2 to TRBJ1-6; 9 bases match TRBD1. Per germline, CDR1 SGHTA and CDR2 FQGNSA. The CDR3 spans 15 residues. V lost 4 bases and J lost 8; bases outside the gene matches: 6. The CDR3 DNA reads as TGTGCCAGCAGCTCCGGACAGGGGAGATATTCACCCCTCCACTTT. Protein product: CASSSGQGRYSPLHF.